This paragraph reports one TCR beta chain. Primers used in a second PCR of about 7 to 12 cycles were a sample-barcoded 5' primer and a J-beta primer mix. Individual samples furnished no less than 2.5 million CDR3-containing paired-end reads apiece. TCRdb redid the calling of the 5' RACE reads with MiXCR, one entry per CDR3 protein. The repertoire holds about 780,000 distinct CDR3 sequences, less than 60% seen once, with about a sixth in the top ten. The data originate from a study of blood T cells in healthy people across ages. The CDR3 sequence is 14 residues long. V lost 8 bases, J lost 4 bases, and 17 bases lay in between. CDR1 and CDR2 (germline): SNHLY, FYNNEI.

This chain uses TRBV2 with TRBJ1-1; D is ambiguous. The sequence was collected from a man older than 75 in good health. The sequenced sample consisted of blood. DNA of the CDR3: TGTGCCAGCGGCGCGGGGAGACCAAGCACTGAAGCTTTCTTT. Translated, it gives CASGAGRPSTEAFF.